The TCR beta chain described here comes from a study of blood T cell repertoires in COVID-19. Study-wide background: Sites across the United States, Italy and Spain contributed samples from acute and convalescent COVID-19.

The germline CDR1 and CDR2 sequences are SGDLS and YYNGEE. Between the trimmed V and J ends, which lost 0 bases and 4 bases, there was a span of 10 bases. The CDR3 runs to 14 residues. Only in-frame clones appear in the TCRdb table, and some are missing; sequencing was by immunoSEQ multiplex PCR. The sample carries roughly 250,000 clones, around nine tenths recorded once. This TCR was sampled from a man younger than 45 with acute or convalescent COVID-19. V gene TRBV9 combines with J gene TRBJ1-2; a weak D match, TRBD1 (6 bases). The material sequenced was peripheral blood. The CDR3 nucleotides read TGTGCCAGCAGCGTAGAGGACAGTTTCTATGGCTACACCTTC. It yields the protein CASSVEDSFYGYTF.